The 7 T cell receptor beta chains in this list originate from one sample, sequenced in a study of shared clonotypes between healthy human individuals. Sequencing was performed with immunoSEQ multiplex PCR; in TCRdb, only in-frame clones are kept and a portion is missing. Of around 2,000,000 clones listed, 93% were seen once; the top ten hold around 1.7%. CD45RO-negative cells were positively selected for CCR7, leaving out terminally differentiated effector memory CD45RA+ cells. Sample: naive CD8+ T cells from PBMCs. The receptors here all came from a man aged 18 to 30 in good health. Some clones in this sample may be carry-over from other donors' samples.

The chain employs TRBV30 and TRBJ2-1; the D gene is possibly TRBD2 (5 bases). This CDR3 has 15 amino acids. V lost 3 bases to trimming and J lost 7 bases, with 19 bases between them. Germline CDR1 GTSNPN, CDR2 SVGIG (reference sequence). CDR3 in amino acids: CAWSHQVLTGNEQFF. The CDR3 DNA reads as TGTGCCTGGAGCCACCAGGTACTGACGGGGAATGAGCAGTTCTTC.

The genes are TRBV5-6 and TRBJ1-2; tentative D call: TRBD1 (6 bases). V was clipped by 1 base and J by 6 bases, with 13 bases between them. Per the germline V gene, CDR1 is SGHDT and CDR2 is YYEEEE. The CDR3 runs 14 residues. DNA of the CDR3: TGTGCCAGCAGCTTGTCCACAGGGTGGAATGGCTACACCTTC. This translates into CASSLSTGWNGYTF. The variable domain in full, with the rest retrieved from reference TRBV5-6 and TRBJ1-2, is DAGVTQSPTHLIKTRGQQVTLRCSPKSGHDTVSWYQQALGQGPQFIFQYYEEEERQRGNFPDRFSGHQFPNYSSELNVNALLLGDSALYLCASSLSTGWNGYTFGSGTRLTVV.

V is TRBV5-1 and J is TRBJ2-4, with TRBD2 identical over 13 bases. Unmatched junction bases numbered 5, after V lost 0 bases and J lost 8 bases. This CDR3 spans 16 amino acids. Per the germline V gene, CDR1 is SGHRS and CDR2 is YFSETQ. The CDR3 is CASSLEGLAGLDIQYF. In DNA form, the CDR3 reads TGCGCCAGCAGCTTGGAGGGACTAGCGGGATTAGACATTCAGTACTTC. Full variable domain (remainder filled in from reference TRBV5-1 and TRBJ2-4): KAGVTQTPRYLIKTRGQQVTLSCSPISGHRSVSWYQQTPGQGLQFLFEYFSETQRNKGNFPGRFSGRQFSNSRSEMNVSTLELGDSALYLCASSLEGLAGLDIQYFGAGTRLSVL.

A remark on this clone: Other DNA sequences from this sample encode an identical CDR3 as well. The rearrangement uses TRBV27 and TRBJ2-7; 7 bases map to TRBD1. Germline lookup yields CDR1 MNHEY and CDR2 SMNVEV (reference sequence). The CDR3 extends over 14 amino acids. Trimming cost V 5 bases and J 0 bases; bases outside gene matches: 4. CDR3 sequence (DNA): TGTGCCAGCAGTCCACAGGGGCCCTCCTACGAGCAGTACTTC. This sequence encodes CASSPQGPSYEQYF.

J is TRBJ2-1 and V is TRBV29-1, with D possibly being TRBD2 (6 bases). This CDR3 comprises 17 residues. Germline CDR1 SQVTM, CDR2 ANQGSEA. Trimming took off 5 bases at V and 2 bases at J, with 22 bases between the two ends. CDR3 bases: TGCAGCGTTTTTGGCGGAGGCGGGAAGGGCCCCTACAATGAGCAGTTCTTC. It is translated as CSVFGGGGKGPYNEQFF.

CDR3 protein: CASSIAPGQLYGYTF. DNA of the CDR3: TGTGCCAGTAGTATCGCCCCGGGACAGCTCTATGGCTACACCTTC. The chain has TRBV19 and TRBJ1-2; TRBD1 agrees at 7 bases. The CDR3 is 15 amino acids. Losses at the gene ends were 3 bases for V and 4 bases for J; bases not matched to a gene: 8. Germline CDR1 LNHDA, CDR2 SQIVND (reference sequence).

For the CDR3, the DNA is TGTGCCAGCAGCTTAGTAGGGAGGAATGAGCAGTTCTTC. Translated: CASSLVGRNEQFF. The V gene is TRBV7-9, the J gene TRBJ2-1, with a weak D call TRBD2 (6 bases). CDR1 and CDR2 from the germline V gene are SEHNR and FQNEAQ (reference sequence). This CDR3 contains 13 residues. V was pared by 1 base and J by 7 bases, with 8 bases between.